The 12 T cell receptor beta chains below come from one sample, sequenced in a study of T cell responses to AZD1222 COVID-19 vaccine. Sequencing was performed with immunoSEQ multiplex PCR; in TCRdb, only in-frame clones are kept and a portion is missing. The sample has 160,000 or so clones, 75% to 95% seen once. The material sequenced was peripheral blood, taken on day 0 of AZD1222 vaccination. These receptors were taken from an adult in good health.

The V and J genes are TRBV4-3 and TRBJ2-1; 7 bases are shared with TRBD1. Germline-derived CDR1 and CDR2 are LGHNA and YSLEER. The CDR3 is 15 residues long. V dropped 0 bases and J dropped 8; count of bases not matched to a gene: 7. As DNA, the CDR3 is TGCGCCAGCAGCCAAGAAAGGGGGCAGGGGTATGAGCAGTTCTTC. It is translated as CASSQERGQGYEQFF.

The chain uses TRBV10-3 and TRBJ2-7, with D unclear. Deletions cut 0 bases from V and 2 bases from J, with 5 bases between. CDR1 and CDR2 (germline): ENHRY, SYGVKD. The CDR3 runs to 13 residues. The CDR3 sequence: CAISESSPYEQYF. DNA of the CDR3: TGTGCCATCAGTGAGTCTTCTCCCTACGAGCAGTACTTC.

CDR3 in amino acids: CASSLGDSGVSEAFF. Written as DNA, the CDR3 is TGTGCCAGCAGCTTGGGTGACAGCGGTGTTTCTGAAGCTTTCTTT. The V and J genes are TRBV5-5 and TRBJ1-1, with D possibly being TRBD1 (5 bases). CDR3 length: 15 amino acids. The V end was cut by 0 bases, the J end by 6 bases, with 15 bases between. Germline V gives CDR1 SGHKS, CDR2 YYEKEE (reference sequence).

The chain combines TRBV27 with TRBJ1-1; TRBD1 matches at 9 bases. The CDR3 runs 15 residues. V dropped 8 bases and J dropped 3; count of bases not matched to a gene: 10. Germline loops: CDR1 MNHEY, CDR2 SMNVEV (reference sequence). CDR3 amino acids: CASLDRGVRHTEAFF. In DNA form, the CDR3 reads TGTGCCAGCCTCGACAGGGGGGTGAGGCACACTGAAGCTTTCTTT.

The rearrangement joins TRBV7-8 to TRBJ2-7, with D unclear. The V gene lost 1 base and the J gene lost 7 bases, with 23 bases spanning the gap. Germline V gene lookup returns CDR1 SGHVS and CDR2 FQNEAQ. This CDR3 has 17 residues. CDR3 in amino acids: CASSLEVETVAGREQYF. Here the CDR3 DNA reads TGTGCCAGCAGCTTAGAAGTCGAGACCGTAGCAGGCCGGGAGCAGTACTTC. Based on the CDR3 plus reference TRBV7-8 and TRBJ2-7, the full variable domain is GAGVSQSPRYKVAKRGQDVALRCDPISGHVSLFWYQQALGQGPEFLTYFQNEAQLDKSGLPSDRFFAERPEGSVSTLKIQRTQQEDSAVYLCASSLEVETVAGREQYFGPGTRLTVT.

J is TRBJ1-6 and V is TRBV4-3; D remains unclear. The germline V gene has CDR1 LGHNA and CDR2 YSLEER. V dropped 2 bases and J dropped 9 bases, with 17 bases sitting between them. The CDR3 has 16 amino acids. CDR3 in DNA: TGCGCCAGCAGCCAAACCACCGGGTCCACTAGTTCACCCCTCCACTTT. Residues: CASSQTTGSTSSPLHF.

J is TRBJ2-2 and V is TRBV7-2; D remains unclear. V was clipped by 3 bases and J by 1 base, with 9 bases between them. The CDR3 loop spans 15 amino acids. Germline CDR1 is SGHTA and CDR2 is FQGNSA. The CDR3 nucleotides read TGTGCCAGCAGCTTGCGGCTAGAGAACACCGGGGAGCTGTTTTTT. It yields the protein CASSLRLENTGELFF.

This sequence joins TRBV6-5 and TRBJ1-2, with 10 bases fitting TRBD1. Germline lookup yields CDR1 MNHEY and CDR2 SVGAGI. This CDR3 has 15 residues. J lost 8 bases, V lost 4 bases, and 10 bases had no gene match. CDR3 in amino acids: CASSSNIGQGGGYTF. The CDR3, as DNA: TGTGCCAGCAGTTCGAACATCGGACAGGGGGGCGGCTACACCTTC.

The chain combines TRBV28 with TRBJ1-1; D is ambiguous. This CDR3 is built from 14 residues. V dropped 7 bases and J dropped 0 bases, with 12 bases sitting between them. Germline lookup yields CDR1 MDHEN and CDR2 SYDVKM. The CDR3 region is CASKQNRMNTEAFF. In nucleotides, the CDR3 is TGTGCCAGCAAACAAAACAGAATGAACACTGAAGCTTTCTTT.

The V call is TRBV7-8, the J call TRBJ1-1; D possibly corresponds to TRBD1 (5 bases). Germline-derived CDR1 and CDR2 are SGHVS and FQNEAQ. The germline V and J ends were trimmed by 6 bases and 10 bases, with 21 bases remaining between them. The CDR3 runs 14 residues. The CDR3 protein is CASRLEGRIGSAFF. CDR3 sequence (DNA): TGTGCCAGCAGGCTTGAGGGACGGATCGGTTCAGCTTTCTTT.

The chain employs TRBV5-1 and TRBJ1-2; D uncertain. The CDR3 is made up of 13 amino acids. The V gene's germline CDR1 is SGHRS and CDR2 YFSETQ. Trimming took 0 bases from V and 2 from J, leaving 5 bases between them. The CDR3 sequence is CASSLAENYGYTF. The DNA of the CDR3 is TGCGCCAGCAGCTTGGCAGAGAACTATGGCTACACCTTC.

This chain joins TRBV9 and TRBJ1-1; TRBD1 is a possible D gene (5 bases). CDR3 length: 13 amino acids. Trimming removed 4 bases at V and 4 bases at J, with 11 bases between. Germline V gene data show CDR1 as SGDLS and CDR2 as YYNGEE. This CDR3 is CASSPWGGTEAFF. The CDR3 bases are TGTGCCAGCAGCCCCTGGGGGGGCACTGAAGCTTTCTTT.